The sequence of this TCR beta chain was determined in a study of Graves' ophthalmopathy and Graves' hyperthyroidism. RNA transcripts were the template, and TCR beta CDR3 regions were amplified from them. Second-round multiplex PCR came after a first-round RT-PCR that employed HTBI primers. Each CDR3 protein gets one entry after TCRdb re-called the multiplex PCR reads with MiXCR. The sample includes about 660,000 distinct CDR3 sequences, 35% to 50% of them seen just once. Trimming pared 0 bases from V and 1 base from J, leaving 5 bases between. Germline V gene sequence: CDR1 KGHDR, CDR2 SFDVKD. CDR3 size: 14 residues. Study-level points and caveats: Progression of ophthalmopathy was predicted by the model with less than 71% sensitivity and under 85% specificity. Most expanded thyroid clonotypes above 0.001 frequency also appeared in blood.

Other autoimmune diseases, uncontrolled infections, pregnancy or lactation led to the exclusion of patients. At least ten counts were recorded for this clonotype. Its specificity is not known. The specimen was peripheral blood. V and J are TRBV24-1 and TRBJ2-5; no clear D. This clonotype was obtained from an adult man with Graves' ophthalmopathy. CDR3: CATSDLVSQETQYF. The CDR3 DNA reads TGTGCCACCAGTGATTTGGTCAGCCAAGAGACCCAGTACTTC.